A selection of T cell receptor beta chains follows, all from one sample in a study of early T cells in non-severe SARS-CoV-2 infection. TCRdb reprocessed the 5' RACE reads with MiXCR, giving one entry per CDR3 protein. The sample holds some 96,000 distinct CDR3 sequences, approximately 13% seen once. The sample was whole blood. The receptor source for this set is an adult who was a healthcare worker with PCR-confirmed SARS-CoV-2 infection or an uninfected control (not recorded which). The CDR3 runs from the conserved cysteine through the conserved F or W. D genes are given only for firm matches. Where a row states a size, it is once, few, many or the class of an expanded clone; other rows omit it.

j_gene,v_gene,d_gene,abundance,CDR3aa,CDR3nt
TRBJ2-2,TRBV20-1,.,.,CSAHDYHRRAGELFF,TGCAGTGCTCACGACTATCACCGGAGGGCTGGGGAGCTGTTTTTT
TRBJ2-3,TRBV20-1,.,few,CSAPPGARRVDTQYF,TGCAGTGCCCCCCCTGGGGCAAGGAGGGTAGATACGCAGTATTTT
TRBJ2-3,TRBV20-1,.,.,CSARTLRDTQYF,TGCAGTGCTAGAACCTTAAGAGATACGCAGTATTTT
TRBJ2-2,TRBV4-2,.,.,CASSQGGGRAYGELYF,TGTGCCAGCAGCCAAGGGGGAGGACGGGCGTACGGGGAGCTGTATTTT
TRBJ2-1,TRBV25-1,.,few,CASSEGRRQFF,TGTGCCAGCAGCGAAGGGAGAAGGCAGTTCTTC
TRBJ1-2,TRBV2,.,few,CASSVNSYGYTF,TGTGCCAGCAGTGTAAACTCATATGGCTACACCTTC
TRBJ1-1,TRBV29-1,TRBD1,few,CSVGQGTEAFF,TGCAGCGTTGGACAGGGCACTGAAGCTTTCTTT
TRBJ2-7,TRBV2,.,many,CASWGTATYEQYF,TGTGCCAGTTGGGGGACCGCAACCTACGAGCAGTACTTC
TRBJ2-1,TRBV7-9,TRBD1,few,CASSFPQGARYNEQFF,TGTGCCAGCAGCTTCCCACAGGGGGCGAGATACAATGAGCAGTTCTTC
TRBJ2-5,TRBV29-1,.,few,CSVLTSPGKETQYF,TGCAGCGTTTTGACTAGTCCTGGAAAAGAGACCCAGTACTTC
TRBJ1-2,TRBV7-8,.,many,CASSPRLGEGDGYTF,TGTGCCAGCAGCCCGAGACTGGGAGAGGGGGATGGCTACACCTTC
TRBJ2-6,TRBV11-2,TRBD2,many,CASSLDPPGAGGSGANVLTF,TGTGCCAGCAGCTTAGATCCCCCTGGAGCGGGGGGCTCTGGGGCCAACGTCCTGACTTTC
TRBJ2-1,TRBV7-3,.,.,CASSLNGGSSYNEQFF,TGTGCCAGCAGCTTAAATGGGGGTAGCTCCTACAATGAGCAGTTCTTC
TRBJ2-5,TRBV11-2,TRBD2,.,CASSLRASGETQYF,TGTGCCAGCAGCTTACGGGCTAGCGGAGAGACCCAGTACTTC
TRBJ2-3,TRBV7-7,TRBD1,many,CASSLGTDNTDTQYF,TGTGCTAGCAGCTTAGGGACAGATAACACAGATACGCAGTATTTT
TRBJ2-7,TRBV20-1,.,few,CSARGIEQYF,TGCAGTGCCAGGGGAATCGAGCAGTACTTC
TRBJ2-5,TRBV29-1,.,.,CSIYLGGTQYF,TGCAGTATTTACCTAGGGGGGACCCAGTACTTC
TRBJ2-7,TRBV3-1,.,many,CASSQGGFHYEQYF,TGTGCCAGCAGCCAAGGAGGGTTCCACTACGAGCAGTACTTC
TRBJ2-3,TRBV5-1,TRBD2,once,CASKLGGEDTQYF,TGCGCCAGCAAACTGGGAGGGGAGGATACGCAGTATTTT
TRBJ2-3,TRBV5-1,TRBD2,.,CASSSLSGGAGTDTQYF,TGCGCCAGCAGCTCTCTTAGCGGGGGGGCCGGCACAGATACGCAGTATTTT
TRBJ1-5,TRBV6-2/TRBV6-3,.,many,CASEVDSNQPQHF,TGTGCCAGCGAGGTTGACAGCAATCAGCCCCAGCATTTT
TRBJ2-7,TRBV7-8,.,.,CASSPKNEQYF,TGTGCCAGCAGCCCTAAGAACGAGCAGTACTTC
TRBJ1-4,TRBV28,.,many,CASSSGTTNEKLFF,TGTGCCAGCAGTTCGGGGACGACTAATGAAAAACTGTTTTTT
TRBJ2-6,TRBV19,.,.,CASSPRGTGANVLSF,TGTGCCAGTAGCCCCAGGGGGACTGGGGCCAACGTCCTGTCTTTC
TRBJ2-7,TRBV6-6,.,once,CASSTRLVLGEQYF,TGTGCCAGCAGTACTCGACTAGTGTTGGGGGAGCAGTACTTC
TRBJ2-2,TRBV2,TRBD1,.,CASSQGGRALNTGELFF,TGTGCCAGCAGTCAAGGGGGCAGGGCGCTAAACACCGGGGAGCTGTTTTTT
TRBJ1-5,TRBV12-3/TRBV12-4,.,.,CASSSTGLGPQHF,TGTGCCAGCAGTTCGACAGGCCTGGGCCCCCAGCATTTT
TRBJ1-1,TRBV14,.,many,CASSQWVNTEAFF,TGTGCCAGCAGCCAGTGGGTGAACACTGAAGCTTTCTTT
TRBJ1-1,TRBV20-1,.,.,CSASLEGAEAFF,TGCAGTGCTAGTCTGGAGGGGGCTGAAGCTTTCTTT
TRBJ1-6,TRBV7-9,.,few,CASSLTGTLHF,TGTGCCAGCAGCTTAACTGGGACGCTCCACTTT
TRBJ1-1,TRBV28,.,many,CASRAPGGALAFF,TGTGCCAGCAGGGCCCCGGGGGGGGCATTAGCTTTCTTT
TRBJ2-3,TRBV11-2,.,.,CASSPGTRSGTDTQYF,TGTGCCAGCAGCCCAGGGACTCGGTCGGGTACAGATACGCAGTATTTT
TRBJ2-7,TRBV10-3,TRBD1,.,CAISDRDRGLGDEQYF,TGTGCCATCAGTGACCGAGACAGGGGTCTCGGGGACGAGCAGTACTTC
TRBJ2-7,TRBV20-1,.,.,CSAQSGVYEQYF,TGCAGTGCCCAGAGTGGGGTCTACGAGCAGTACTTC
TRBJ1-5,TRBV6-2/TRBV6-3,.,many,CASSSSDNQPQHF,TGTGCCAGCAGCTCCTCGGACAATCAGCCCCAGCATTTT
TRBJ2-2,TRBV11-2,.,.,CASSLGGFRTGELFF,TGTGCCAGCAGCTTAGGAGGGTTTCGGACCGGGGAGCTGTTTTTT
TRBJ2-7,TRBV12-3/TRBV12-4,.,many,CASSPQWGEQYF,TGTGCCAGCAGCCCCCAGTGGGGCGAGCAGTACTTC
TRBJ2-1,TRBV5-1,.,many,CASSLKGAYNEQFF,TGCGCCAGCAGCTTGAAGGGGGCCTACAATGAGCAGTTCTTC
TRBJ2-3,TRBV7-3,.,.,CASSLYGDTQYF,TGTGCCAGCAGCTTATATGGGGATACGCAGTATTTT
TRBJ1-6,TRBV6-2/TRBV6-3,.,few,CASSWDGTVNSPLLF,TGTGCCAGCAGTTGGGACGGGACGGTCAATTCACCCCTCCTTTTT
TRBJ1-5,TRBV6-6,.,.,CASSPQVSNQPQHF,TGTGCCAGCAGCCCACAGGTTAGCAATCAGCCCCAGCATTTT
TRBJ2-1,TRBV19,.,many,CASSMRGSPYNEQFF,TGTGCCAGTAGTATGAGGGGGAGCCCCTACAATGAGCAGTTCTTC
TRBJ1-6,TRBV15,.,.,CATSRSHGSYNSPLHF,TGTGCCACCAGCAGAAGCCACGGCTCCTATAATTCACCCCTCCACTTT
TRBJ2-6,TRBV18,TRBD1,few,CASSPLNPQGTGANVLTF,TGTGCCAGCTCACCACTGAACCCACAGGGGACTGGGGCCAACGTCCTGACTTTC
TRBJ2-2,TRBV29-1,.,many,CSVGGERAGELFF,TGCAGCGTTGGAGGGGAGCGGGCCGGGGAGCTGTTTTTT
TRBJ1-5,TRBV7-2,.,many,CASSLYLNNQPQHF,TGTGCCAGCAGCCTATACCTGAACAATCAGCCCCAGCATTTT
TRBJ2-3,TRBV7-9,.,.,CASSLGQSTQYF,TGTGCCAGCAGCTTAGGACAGAGTACGCAGTATTTT
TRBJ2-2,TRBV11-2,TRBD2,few,CASNLGLAGPRGTGELFF,TGTGCCAGCAACTTGGGACTAGCGGGCCCCCGGGGCACCGGGGAGCTGTTTTTT
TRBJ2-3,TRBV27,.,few,CASTPVPSRDTQYF,TGTGCCAGCACGCCAGTGCCTAGCAGGGATACGCAGTATTTT
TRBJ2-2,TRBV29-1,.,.,CSVFRTGELFF,TGCAGCGTTTTCCGGACCGGGGAGCTGTTTTTT
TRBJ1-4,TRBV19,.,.,CASSIQTKNEKLFF,TGTGCCAGTAGTATCCAGACAAAGAATGAAAAACTGTTTTTT
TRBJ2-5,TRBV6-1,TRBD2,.,CASSEAGRSGGHYPWEETQYF,TGTGCCAGCAGTGAAGCTGGAAGGAGCGGGGGGCACTACCCCTGGGAGGAGACCCAGTACTTC
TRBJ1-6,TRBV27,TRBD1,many,CASSPRDRGYNSPLHF,TGTGCCAGCAGTCCCAGGGACAGGGGTTATAATTCACCCCTCCACTTT
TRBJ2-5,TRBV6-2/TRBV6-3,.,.,CASTLFGGFRETQYF,TGTGCCAGCACCCTGTTCGGCGGTTTTAGAGAGACCCAGTACTTC
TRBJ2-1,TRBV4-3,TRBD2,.,CASSPGLAGGRIEQFF,TGCGCCAGCAGCCCGGGACTAGCGGGCGGGCGTATTGAGCAGTTCTTC
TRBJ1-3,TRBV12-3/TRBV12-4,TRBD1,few,CANGGQSSGNTIYF,TGTGCCAACGGGGGACAGAGCTCTGGAAACACCATATATTTT
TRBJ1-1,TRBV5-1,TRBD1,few,CASSFNTGTENTEAFF,TGCGCCAGCAGCTTCAACACCGGGACAGAGAACACTGAAGCTTTCTTT
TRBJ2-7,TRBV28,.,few,CASSRGRKAYEQYF,TGTGCCAGCAGTCGGGGCAGGAAAGCCTACGAGCAGTACTTC
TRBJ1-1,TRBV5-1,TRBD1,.,CASSPTDRDLLLTEAFF,TGCGCCAGCAGCCCGACGGACAGGGACCTTTTGCTGACTGAAGCTTTCTTT
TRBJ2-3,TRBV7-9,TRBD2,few,CASSLVGTTTDTQYF,TGTGCCAGCAGCTTAGTTGGGACTACCACAGATACGCAGTATTTT